The 29 T cell receptor beta chains reported below all come from one sample, sequenced in a study of blood T cell repertoires in COVID-19. Assay: immunoSEQ multiplex PCR; the TCRdb copy retains only in-frame clones and omits some. This sample yields around 120,000 clones, of which 70% to 80% are seen a single time; roughly 19% belongs to the top ten. Sequencing used peripheral blood. These receptors all come from a man aged 65 to 79 with active or convalescent COVID-19.

The chain couples TRBV19 to TRBJ1-4; perhaps TRBD1 as D (6 bases). The germline V and J ends were trimmed by 4 bases and 0 bases, with 9 bases remaining between them. Germline CDR1 and CDR2: LNHDA and SQIVND (reference sequence). The CDR3 sequence is 15 residues long. CDR3: CASSRGGPTNEKLFF. The CDR3 DNA sequence: TGTGCCAGTAGTAGGGGGGGCCCAACTAATGAAAAACTGTTTTTT.

V is TRBV3-1 (or the pseudogene TRBV3-2) and J is TRBJ2-5; 9 bases agree with TRBD2. CDR3 size: 15 residues. J was trimmed by 4 bases and V by 5 bases; bases with no gene match: 8. Germline V CDR1 and CDR2: LGHDT, YNNKEL (reference sequence). CDR3 sequence reads: CASSFLSGGGETQYF. As DNA, the CDR3 is TGTGCCAGCAGCTTCCTTAGCGGGGGCGGAGAGACCCAGTACTTC.

The J gene is TRBJ2-1, the V gene TRBV30, with 7 positions matching TRBD2. The CDR3 is 12 amino acids. J gave up 4 bases and V 3 bases, and 0 bases lay outside the gene matches. CDR1 GTSNPN and CDR2 SVGIG come from the germline V gene (reference sequence). CDR3 DNA: TGTGCCTGGAGCGGGGGGTACAATGAGCAGTTCTTC. It yields the protein CAWSGGYNEQFF.

This chain links TRBV25-1 with TRBJ2-7; D gene ambiguous. With 3 bases removed from V and 2 bases from J, the gap between germline ends came to 11 bases. This CDR3 has 14 residues. Germline CDR1 is MGHDK and CDR2 is SYGVNS. CDR3 in amino acids: CASSEGTATYEQYF. Here the CDR3 DNA reads TGTGCCAGCAGTGAGGGTACAGCTACCTACGAGCAGTACTTC.

The chain employs TRBV18 and TRBJ2-7; 10 positions match TRBD2. The CDR3 covers 16 residues. The V and J ends lost 2 bases and 0 bases, in that order; junction bases with no gene match: 4. Germline V lookup: CDR1 KGHSH, CDR2 LQKENI. The CDR3 is CASSPSLAGASYEQYF. DNA of the CDR3: TGTGCCAGCTCACCAAGCCTAGCGGGGGCCTCCTACGAGCAGTACTTC.

The chain combines TRBV18 with TRBJ1-5; TRBD1 matches at 8 bases. The germline gives CDR1 KGHSH, CDR2 LQKENI. V lost 5 bases, J lost 5 bases, and 2 bases stayed unmatched. This CDR3 has 13 residues. CDR3 DNA: TGTGCCAGCTCAGTGACAGGGGATCAGCCCCAGCATTTT. It encodes CASSVTGDQPQHF.

The CDR3 DNA reads as TGTGCCAGCAGTTACGGGGCCAATCAGCCCCAGCATTTT. The encoded protein is CASSYGANQPQHF. The gene calls are TRBV6-2 or TRBV6-3 and TRBJ1-5; tentative D call: TRBD1 (5 bases). This CDR3 comprises 13 residues. Germline lookup yields CDR1 MNHEY and CDR2 SVGEGT. Trimming took 2 bases from V and 3 from J, leaving 5 bases between them.

The chain joins TRBV4-1 to TRBJ1-3; 8 bases line up with TRBD1. J lost 3 bases, V lost 4 bases, and 8 bases had no gene match. CDR1 MGHRA and CDR2 YSYEKL come from the germline V gene. The CDR3 loop spans 16 amino acids. DNA of the CDR3: TGCGCCAGCAGCCTGCAACAGGGGGACGGTGGAAACACCATATATTTT. Amino acids: CASSLQQGDGGNTIYF.

The chain carries TRBV7-3 and TRBJ2-1; perhaps TRBD2 as D (5 bases). Germline values: CDR1 SGHTA, CDR2 FQGTGA. The V and J ends lost 0 bases and 8 bases respectively, with 17 bases between them. The CDR3 runs 16 residues. The CDR3 here is CASSLTGRHPGDEQFF. The CDR3 DNA reads TGTGCCAGCAGCTTAACGGGGAGACACCCCGGCGATGAGCAGTTCTTC.

J is TRBJ1-2 and V is TRBV27; 7 positions match TRBD1. This CDR3 is built from 17 residues. Germline V gives CDR1 MNHEY, CDR2 SMNVEV (reference sequence). The J segment lost 8 bases and the V segment lost 0 bases, leaving 15 bases of the junction unmatched. The CDR3 sequence: CASSLSPTGNQIRGYTF. The CDR3 DNA sequence: TGTGCCAGCAGTTTATCCCCGACAGGGAATCAGATCCGAGGCTACACCTTC.

The J gene is TRBJ1-3, the V gene TRBV7-6, with 10 positions matching TRBD1. Germline V gene sequence: CDR1 SGHVS, CDR2 FNYEAQ. The CDR3 is 16 amino acids. With V trimmed by 4 bases and J by 4 bases, 7 bases remained unmatched. The CDR3 nucleotides are TGTGCCAGCAGCTCAGGACAGGGGGAGCTAGGAAACACCATATATTTT. It specifies CASSSGQGELGNTIYF.

The chain employs TRBV27 and TRBJ2-1; a weak D match, TRBD1 (5 bases). Germline-derived CDR1 and CDR2 are MNHEY and SMNVEV (reference sequence). V gave up 5 bases and J gave up 1 base, with 12 bases separating them. The CDR3 contains 15 residues. CDR3 nucleotides: TGTGCCAGCAGTCTTCAGGGAACATCCTACAATGAGCAGTTCTTC. Encoded protein: CASSLQGTSYNEQFF.

This sequence joins TRBV6-4 and TRBJ2-3, with D possibly matching TRBD2 (6 bases). CDR3 length: 12 residues. Germline CDR1 MRHNA, CDR2 SNTAGT. Trimming shortened V by 3 bases and J by 6 bases, and 7 bases separated the two germline ends. The CDR3 is CASSEGGDTQYF. In DNA, the CDR3 is TGTGCCAGCAGTGAGGGGGGTGATACGCAGTATTTT.

J is TRBJ1-5 and V is TRBV24-1; 9 bases agree with TRBD1. After removal of 9 bases from V and 7 bases from J, the junction contained 6 bases not matched to a gene. The CDR3 is made up of 13 amino acids. The germline CDR1 and CDR2 sequences are KGHDR and SFDVKD. As DNA, the CDR3 is TGTGCCACCTCGGGACAGGGAGGCCAGCCCCAGCATTTT. As protein: CATSGQGGQPQHF.

This chain connects TRBV3-1 (or the pseudogene TRBV3-2) to TRBJ1-4; 10 bases are shared with TRBD1. Trimming cost V 6 bases and J 7 bases; bases outside gene matches: 8. CDR1 is LGHDT and CDR2 is YNNKEL in the germline V gene (reference sequence). The CDR3 extends over 15 amino acids. CDR3: CASSLRQGAREKLFF. The CDR3 DNA is TGTGCCAGCAGTCTGCGACAGGGGGCTCGTGAAAAACTGTTTTTT.

The chain has TRBV9 and TRBJ2-2, with D possibly matching TRBD2 (7 bases). Trimming removed 0 bases from V and 5 bases from J, with 14 bases in between. This CDR3 is 16 amino acids long. CDR1 and CDR2 from the germline V gene are SGDLS and YYNGEE. CDR3 DNA sequence: TGTGCCAGCAGCGTAGGAGAGGGGGGGAGAACCGGGGAGCTGTTTTTT. Translating gives CASSVGEGGRTGELFF.

The rearrangement uses TRBV2 and TRBJ1-2, with TRBD1 matching over 8 bases. The CDR3 is 12 amino acids. The germline CDR1 and CDR2 sequences are SNHLY and FYNNEI. The junction had 4 bases not matched to a gene; V was cut back by 8 bases and J by 5 bases. CDR3 in amino acids: CASGQGMYGYTF. The CDR3 coding sequence is TGTGCCAGCGGACAGGGAATGTATGGCTACACCTTC.

This chain links TRBV12-3 or TRBV12-4 with TRBJ2-1; a possible D gene is TRBD1 (6 bases). This CDR3 comprises 12 residues. Deletions cut 2 bases from V and 14 bases from J, with 13 bases between. This CDR3 reads CASSLSSPGEFF. In nucleotides, the CDR3 is TGTGCCAGCAGTTTATCGTCCCCAGGGGAGTTCTTC.

The chain joins TRBV5-1 to TRBJ2-3, with 7 bases that match TRBD1. The CDR3 extends over 14 amino acids. Germline CDR1 SGHRS, CDR2 YFSETQ. V dropped 4 bases and J dropped 4; count of bases not matched to a gene: 6. DNA for the CDR3: TGCGCCAGCAGCGCCGACAGGGTCCCAGATACGCAGTATTTT. This codes for CASSADRVPDTQYF.

The chain is built from TRBV11-2 and TRBJ1-2, with 7 bases lining up with TRBD1. The germline V gene encodes CDR1 SGHAT and CDR2 FQNNGV. Germline trimming cut 4 bases from V and 1 base from J; bases unmatched to any gene: 3. The CDR3 contains 14 residues. The CDR3 sequence: CASSSGTVNYGYTF. The CDR3, as DNA: TGTGCCAGCAGCTCCGGGACAGTTAACTATGGCTACACCTTC.

The J gene is TRBJ2-1, the V gene TRBV5-1, with D unclear. The CDR3 extends over 13 amino acids. CDR1 and CDR2 from the germline V gene are SGHRS and YFSETQ. Trimming removed 5 bases at V and 2 bases at J, with 8 bases between. The CDR3 sequence is CASSSVPYNEQFF. DNA of the CDR3: TGCGCCAGCAGTTCCGTTCCCTACAATGAGCAGTTCTTC.

The V gene is TRBV29-1, the J gene TRBJ2-5; 8 bases line up with TRBD1. The germline gives CDR1 SQVTM, CDR2 ANQGSEA. The CDR3 is 14 amino acids. V dropped 6 bases and J dropped 5; count of bases not matched to a gene: 11. The CDR3 region has the DNA TGCAGCGTAGAGCGACAGGGGCCCGGGGAGACCCAGTACTTC. Translating gives CSVERQGPGETQYF.

The chain is built from TRBV2 and TRBJ1-5, with a tentative D call TRBD1 (5 bases). This CDR3 has 14 amino acids. Germline lookup yields CDR1 SNHLY and CDR2 FYNNEI. Trimming removed 7 bases from V and 5 bases from J, with 15 bases in between. The DNA for the CDR3 is TGTGCCAGCAACGGGCAGGGCGGGGATCAGCCCCAGCATTTT. Translating it yields CASNGQGGDQPQHF.

The gene calls are TRBV7-2 and TRBJ2-5; 11 bases align to TRBD2. This CDR3 region has 14 residues. After removal of 4 bases from V and 6 bases from J, the junction contained 4 bases not matched to a gene. From germline, CDR1 is SGHTA and CDR2 FQGNSA. The CDR3 DNA sequence: TGTGCCAGCAGCTCGGGACTAGCGGAAAAGACCCAGTACTTC. Translated, it gives CASSSGLAEKTQYF.

The chain joins TRBV5-1 to TRBJ1-2; 8 bases fit TRBD1. Per the germline V gene, CDR1 is SGHRS and CDR2 is YFSETQ. This CDR3 comprises 15 residues. V trimming: 0 bases; J trimming: 3 bases; junction bases outside the gene matches: 4. The CDR3 DNA follows: TGCGCCAGCAGCTTGGGACAGGGGAGTCACTATGGCTACACCTTC. This codes for CASSLGQGSHYGYTF.

This clone was recorded a few times. This sequence joins TRBV5-1 and TRBJ2-1, with D hard to call. V lost 0 bases and J 0 bases, leaving 4 bases between the germline ends. Germline CDR1 SGHRS, CDR2 YFSETQ. CDR3 length: 14 amino acids. For the CDR3, the DNA is TGCGCCAGCAGCTTGGGACTCTCCTACAATGAGCAGTTCTTC. This sequence encodes CASSLGLSYNEQFF.

This rearrangement joins TRBV3-1 (or the pseudogene TRBV3-2) to TRBJ2-1; TRBD2 agrees at 11 bases. The J segment lost 6 bases and the V segment lost 0 bases, leaving 4 bases of the junction unmatched. CDR3 length: 16 residues. CDR1 and CDR2 from the germline V gene are LGHDT and YNNKEL (reference sequence). The CDR3 DNA sequence: TGTGCCAGCAGCCAAGAGTTGCTAGCGGGGGGCAATGAGCAGTTCTTC. Its translation: CASSQELLAGGNEQFF.

The chain employs TRBV7-2 and TRBJ2-5; D perhaps matches TRBD2 (5 bases). The CDR3 is made up of 14 amino acids. Trimming took 6 bases from V and 0 from J, leaving 11 bases between them. Germline V gives CDR1 SGHTA, CDR2 FQGNSA. The CDR3 DNA reads TGTGCCAGCAGGGTCGACTACAACCAAGAGACCCAGTACTTC. Its protein product is CASRVDYNQETQYF.

The chain is built from TRBV7-9 and TRBJ1-5, with 7 bases identical to TRBD1. V gave up 1 base and J gave up 3 bases; unmatched junction bases: 6. This CDR3 has 16 residues. The germline V gene has CDR1 SEHNR and CDR2 FQNEAQ (reference sequence). The CDR3 sequence: CASSLGVQGINQPQHF. The CDR3 DNA sequence: TGTGCCAGCAGCTTAGGAGTACAGGGGATCAATCAGCCCCAGCATTTT.